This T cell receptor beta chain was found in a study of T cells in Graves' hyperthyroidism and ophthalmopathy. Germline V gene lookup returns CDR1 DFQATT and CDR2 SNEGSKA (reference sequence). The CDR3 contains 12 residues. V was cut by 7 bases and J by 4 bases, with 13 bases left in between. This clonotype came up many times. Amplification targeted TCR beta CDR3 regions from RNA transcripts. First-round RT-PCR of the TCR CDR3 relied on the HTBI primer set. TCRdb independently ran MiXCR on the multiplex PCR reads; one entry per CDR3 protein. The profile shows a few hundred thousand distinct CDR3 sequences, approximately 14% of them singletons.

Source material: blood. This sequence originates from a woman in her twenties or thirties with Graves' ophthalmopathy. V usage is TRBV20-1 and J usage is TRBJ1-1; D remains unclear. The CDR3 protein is CSGPQRVTEAFF. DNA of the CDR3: TGCAGTGGTCCACAAAGGGTCACTGAAGCTTTCTTT.